Following are 26 T cell receptor beta chains from one sample sequenced in a study of response to subunit inactivated influenza vaccine. In TCRdb, the RT-PCR reads were re-called with MiXCR into one record per CDR3 protein. The sample contains approximately 500,000 distinct CDR3 sequences, about an eighth of which appear only once. The sequencing here drew on PBMCs from blood, taken about 40 days after vaccination. The receptors derive from a man between 50 and 59 years old who received an inactivated influenza vaccine.

The V gene is TRBV5-1, the J gene TRBJ2-5; D perhaps matches TRBD2 (5 bases). Germline V gene data show CDR1 as SGHRS and CDR2 as YFSETQ. V lost 2 bases and J lost 5, with 13 bases in between. This CDR3 has 14 amino acids. In DNA form, the CDR3 reads TGCGCCAGCAGCTTCTCCGGGGTTCGCGAGACCCAGTACTTC. Residues: CASSFSGVRETQYF. The full variable domain, with the rest looked up from reference TRBV5-1 and TRBJ2-5, is KAGVTQTPRYLIKTRGQQVTLSCSPISGHRSVSWYQQTPGQGLQFLFEYFSETQRNKGNFPGRFSGRQFSNSRSEMNVSTLELGDSALYLCASSFSGVRETQYFGPGTRLLVL.

This clonotype was observed at least ten times. The chain recombines TRBV28 with TRBJ2-7; the D is unclear. The CDR3 extends over 12 amino acids. Germline V gene data show CDR1 as MDHEN and CDR2 as SYDVKM. The V and J ends lost 6 bases and 7 bases respectively, with 13 bases between them. The CDR3 sequence is CASSSERPEQYF. The CDR3 nucleotides read TGTGCCAGCAGCTCGGAACGGCCGGAGCAGTACTTC. The whole variable domain, filled in from reference TRBV28 and TRBJ2-7, reads DVKVTQSSRYLVKRTGEKVFLECVQDMDHENMFWYRQDPGLGLRLIYFSYDVKMKEKGDIPEGYSVSREKKERFSLILESASTNQTSMYLCASSSERPEQYFGPGTRLTVT.

About this clonotype: This may come from a read error, since a much larger clone is one base off. The gene calls are TRBV12-3 or TRBV12-4 and TRBJ2-1; D is possibly TRBD2 (6 bases). Trimming took 3 bases from V and 12 from J, leaving 15 bases between them. The CDR3 is made up of 13 amino acids. CDR3 loop: CASSFGGEWGQFF. CDR3 nucleotides: TGTGCCAGCAGTTTCGGGGGAGAATGGGGGCAGTTCTTC.

The table lists this clonotype with a few counts. The V call is TRBV29-1, the J call TRBJ2-5, with TRBD1 identical over 8 bases. The V and J ends lost 6 bases and 3 bases, in that order; junction bases with no gene match: 6. Germline CDR1 reads SQVTM; CDR2 reads ANQGSEA. The CDR3 covers 13 residues. The CDR3 protein is CSVTGQAKETQYF. The CDR3 bases are TGCAGCGTCACGGGACAGGCAAAAGAGACCCAGTACTTC.

This clonotype was counted between two and nine times. The V call is TRBV4-2, the J call TRBJ2-5, with 9 bases lining up with TRBD2. The V segment lost 0 bases and the J segment 6 bases; nucleotides outside the gene matches: 5. CDR3 length equals 15 residues. Germline V gene lookup returns CDR1 LGHNA and CDR2 YNFKEQ. CDR3 region: CASSQDAGGPQTQYF. CDR3 DNA: TGTGCCAGCAGCCAAGACGCGGGGGGGCCACAGACCCAGTACTTC.

The chain links TRBV20-1 to TRBJ2-1; D unresolved. The CDR3 totals 16 residues. Germline values: CDR1 DFQATT, CDR2 SNEGSKA (reference sequence). V was trimmed by 2 bases and J by 5 bases, leaving 19 bases between them. CDR3 in DNA: TGCAGTGCTAGATCCCCCACAAGCGATCGAGACAATGAGCAGTTCTTC. Its translation is CSARSPTSDRDNEQFF.

At least ten counts were recorded for this clonotype. The chain couples TRBV7-9 to TRBJ2-3; D may be TRBD2 (7 bases). Per germline, CDR1 SEHNR and CDR2 FQNEAQ (reference sequence). Trimming took 6 bases from V and 2 from J, leaving 15 bases between them. This CDR3 spans 15 amino acids. In DNA form, the CDR3 reads TGTGCCAGCAGGTGGGGGCGGGAGCTCACAGATACGCAGTATTTT. Amino acids: CASRWGRELTDTQYF.

This clonotype has only a few counts. The V call is TRBV5-1, the J call TRBJ1-1, with TRBD1 as a possible D gene (6 bases). V shed 4 bases and J shed 5 bases, with 15 bases lying between them. The CDR3 sequence is 14 residues long. Germline CDR1 SGHRS, CDR2 YFSETQ. CDR3 sequence reads: CASSLSRGGTEAFF. The CDR3 DNA reads as TGCGCCAGCAGCCTTTCCAGGGGAGGAACTGAAGCTTTCTTT. Drawing the rest from reference TRBV5-1 and TRBJ1-1, the complete variable domain is KAGVTQTPRYLIKTRGQQVTLSCSPISGHRSVSWYQQTPGQGLQFLFEYFSETQRNKGNFPGRFSGRQFSNSRSEMNVSTLELGDSALYLCASSLSRGGTEAFFGQGTRLTVV.

This clonotype was counted many times. The chain joins TRBV3-1 to TRBJ2-7; 11 bases agree with TRBD1. The CDR3 spans 15 residues. CDR1 and CDR2 (germline): LGHDT, YNNKEL (reference sequence). Unmatched junction bases numbered 10, after V lost 5 bases and J lost 7 bases. CDR3 nucleotide sequence: TGTGCCAGCAGCGCCACCGGGACAGGGGGGAGAGAGCAGTACTTC. Translating it yields CASSATGTGGREQYF.

The CDR3 loop reads CASSLTSGTGGEQFF. Here the CDR3 DNA reads TGTGCCAGCAGCTTGACCTCCGGGACAGGGGGGGAGCAGTTCTTC. The V call is TRBV5-6, the J call TRBJ2-1; TRBD1 matches at 11 bases. The length of the CDR3 is 15 residues. V shed 1 base and J 10 bases; nucleotides not matched to a gene: 7. From germline, CDR1 is SGHDT and CDR2 YYEEEE.

This clonotype was seen a handful of times. The gene calls are TRBV6-1 and TRBJ2-7, with TRBD1 matching 8 bases. The CDR3 has 15 residues. V lost 6 bases, J lost 0 bases, and 7 bases stayed unmatched. Germline loops: CDR1 MNHNS, CDR2 SASEGT. Here the CDR3 DNA reads TGTGCCAGCAGGGAACTGGGACAGGTCTCCTACGAGCAGTACTTC. It encodes CASRELGQVSYEQYF.

The DNA of the CDR3 is TGTGCCAGCAGGCGCGGTCTCTGGGTCACAGATACGCAGTATTTT. This encodes CASRRGLWVTDTQYF. The chain is built from TRBV12-3 or TRBV12-4 and TRBJ2-3; D not certain. Trimming left V 6 bases short and J 2 bases short, with 15 bases between. The CDR3 consists of 15 residues.

This chain uses TRBV7-2 with TRBJ2-1, with D perhaps matching TRBD1 or TRBD2 (6 bases each). This CDR3 contains 14 residues. V lost 2 bases and J 6 bases, leaving 11 bases between the germline ends. CDR1 is SGHTA, CDR2 FQGNSA, per germline. Here the CDR3 reads CASSLTGGSNEQFF. CDR3 DNA: TGTGCCAGCAGCTTAACCGGGGGCTCCAATGAGCAGTTCTTC.

The rearrangement joins TRBV7-2 to TRBJ2-3; TRBD2 matches 12 bases. Germline CDR1 SGHTA, CDR2 FQGNSA. CDR3 length: 17 residues. V lost 4 bases and J lost 4; bases outside the gene matches: 9. This CDR3 reads CASSSRIPSGGADTQYF. CDR3 nucleotides: TGTGCCAGCAGCTCCCGAATACCTAGCGGGGGGGCAGATACGCAGTATTTT.

The chain joins TRBV12-3 or TRBV12-4 to TRBJ2-1, with D possibly matching TRBD2 (5 bases). V lost 8 bases and J lost 0, with 17 bases in between. The CDR3 is 16 residues long. Here the CDR3 DNA reads TGTGCCAGCTCTTTGGGGAGCCTCAGCTCCTACAATGAGCAGTTCTTC. Its translation: CASSLGSLSSYNEQFF.

The CDR3 here is CSAEPITGGTEAFF. Written as DNA, the CDR3 is TGCAGTGCGGAGCCTATTACAGGGGGCACTGAAGCTTTCTTT. V is TRBV20-1 and J is TRBJ1-1; 8 nucleotides match TRBD1. V was pared by 6 bases and J by 4 bases, with 10 bases of the junction left unmatched. Germline V gene sequence: CDR1 DFQATT, CDR2 SNEGSKA (reference sequence). The CDR3 spans 14 residues.

The chain joins TRBV7-9 to TRBJ2-2, with D perhaps TRBD2 (6 bases). V lost 6 bases and J lost 4, with 9 bases in between. This CDR3 has 13 amino acids. Germline V CDR1 and CDR2: SEHNR, FQNEAQ (reference sequence). The CDR3 here is CASSRDFTGELFF. The CDR3 bases are TGTGCCAGCAGTCGGGACTTCACCGGGGAGCTGTTTTTT.

CDR3 amino acids: CASSLNVVRRGEQYF. The CDR3 DNA reads TGTGCCAGCAGTTTAAATGTCGTTAGAAGGGGGGAGCAGTACTTC. The V gene is TRBV12-3 or TRBV12-4, the J gene TRBJ2-7; a possible D gene is TRBD1 (6 bases). The CDR3 has 15 residues. V was clipped by 2 bases and J by 7 bases, with 18 bases between them.

The chain links TRBV24-1 to TRBJ2-7, with TRBD1 matching 9 bases. The CDR3 loop spans 15 amino acids. The ends lost 4 bases at V and 5 bases at J; junction bases unmatched: 8. Per the germline V gene, CDR1 is KGHDR and CDR2 is SFDVKD. In nucleotides, the CDR3 is TGTGCCACCAGTGAAAACAGGGGGCGCGTTGACGAGCAGTACTTC. It translates to CATSENRGRVDEQYF.

This chain uses TRBV28 with TRBJ1-2, with 9 bases that match TRBD1. Germline V CDR1 and CDR2: MDHEN, SYDVKM. Trimming took 7 bases from V and 2 from J; bases not matched to a gene: 11. The CDR3 loop spans 16 amino acids. CDR3 protein: CASTKRRDRENYGYTF. In nucleotides, the CDR3 is TGTGCCAGCACCAAACGAAGGGACAGGGAAAACTATGGCTACACCTTC.

This clonotype appeared a few times. J is TRBJ2-7 and V is TRBV7-2, with D perhaps TRBD1 or TRBD2 (5 bases each). CDR1 and CDR2 (germline): SGHTA, FQGNSA. The CDR3 spans 12 residues. Trimming took off 5 bases at V and 5 bases at J, with 10 bases between the two ends. The CDR3 region has the DNA TGTGCCAGCAGCAACGGGGCTGACGAGCAGTACTTC. It encodes CASSNGADEQYF.

The rearrangement joins TRBV5-5 to TRBJ2-2; D is undetermined. This CDR3 contains 14 residues. V was pared by 4 bases and J by 0 bases, with 7 bases between. Germline CDR1 reads SGHKS; CDR2 reads YYEKEE (reference sequence). The CDR3 DNA follows: TGTGCCAGCAGCCATCCCGCGAACACCGGGGAGCTGTTTTTT. It specifies CASSHPANTGELFF. Combining the CDR3 with reference TRBV5-5 and TRBJ2-2 gives the whole variable domain DAGVTQSPTHLIKTRGQQVTLRCSPISGHKSVSWYQQVLGQGPQFIFQYYEKEERGRGNFPDRFSARQFPNYSSELNVNALLLGDSALYLCASSHPANTGELFFGEGSRLTVL.

For this clonotype: Germline and junction disagree at one end, which may indicate a read error. The chain links TRBV6-2 or TRBV6-3 to TRBJ2-2, with a possible D match to TRBD1 (5 bases). Germline CDR1 and CDR2: MNHEY and SVGEGT. This CDR3 has 14 residues. In DNA, the CDR3 is TGTACCAGCAGCGCTGACAGACCCCTCGGAGAGCTGTTTTTT. Its protein is CTSSADRPLGELFF.

This clonotype was detected only a few times. The chain has TRBV7-6 and TRBJ2-3; 10 bases agree with TRBD2. CDR3 length: 15 amino acids. From germline, CDR1 is SGHVS and CDR2 FNYEAQ. Trimming removed 6 bases from V and 4 bases from J; junction bases left unmatched: 7. The DNA for the CDR3 is TGTGCCAGCAGTTCACTAGCGGGAAGGGCAGATACGCAGTATTTT. Protein sequence: CASSSLAGRADTQYF.

V is TRBV4-2 and J is TRBJ2-1, with 9 bases lining up with TRBD2. Trimming took 0 bases from V and 8 from J; bases not matched to a gene: 11. This CDR3 spans 17 amino acids. Germline values: CDR1 LGHNA, CDR2 YNFKEQ. The chain's CDR3 is CASSQEGGASGNYEQFF. The CDR3 DNA reads as TGTGCCAGCAGCCAAGAGGGGGGGGCTAGCGGGAATTATGAGCAGTTCTTC.

The rearrangement joins TRBV11-2 to TRBJ2-7, with 8 positions matching TRBD2. Trimming removed 2 bases from V and 4 bases from J; junction bases left unmatched: 7. Per germline, CDR1 SGHAT and CDR2 FQNNGV. The CDR3 extends over 15 amino acids. The CDR3 protein is CASSLSGTREYEQYF. The CDR3 coding sequence is TGTGCCAGCAGCTTATCCGGGACTAGGGAGTACGAGCAGTACTTC.